Given below is one TCR beta chain in context. Its antigen is unknown. This specimen comes from a study of beta chain features in type 1 diabetes. Study outcomes and limitations: Type 1 diabetes patients had TCRB CDR3s that were shorter (moderately but significantly so) in all four CD4+ subsets.

cDNA synthesis used the whole RNA isolate, giving expressed TCRB sequences. Produced via immunoSEQ multiplex PCR; TCRdb's table is partial and in-frame only. The repertoire holds about 52,000 clones, around 40% seen once, with about 1.5% in the top ten. The CDR3 is 16 amino acids. Trimming removed 2 bases at V and 1 base at J, with 12 bases between. Germline CDR1 is SGHTA and CDR2 is FQGNSA. The sequenced material came from Tregs from blood. The chain couples TRBV7-2 to TRBJ1-5; no reliable D call. This clonotype originated in a man under 40 with type 1 diabetes. The CDR3 DNA reads TGTGCCAGCAGCTTAACCGGTACACTAAGCAATCAGCCCCAGCATTTT. It translates to CASSLTGTLSNQPQHF.